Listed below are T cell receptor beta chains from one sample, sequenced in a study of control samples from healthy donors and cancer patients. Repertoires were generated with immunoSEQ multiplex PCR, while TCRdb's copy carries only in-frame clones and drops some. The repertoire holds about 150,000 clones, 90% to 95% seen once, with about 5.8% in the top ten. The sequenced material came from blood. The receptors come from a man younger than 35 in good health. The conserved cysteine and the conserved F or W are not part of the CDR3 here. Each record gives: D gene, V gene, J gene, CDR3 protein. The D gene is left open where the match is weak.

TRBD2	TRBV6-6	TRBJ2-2	ASGRVGTGELF
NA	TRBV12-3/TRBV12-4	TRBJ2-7	ASSLGLSPEQY
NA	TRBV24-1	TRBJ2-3	ATSDPREGGGSTDTQY
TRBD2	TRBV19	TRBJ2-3	ASSRASGDTQY
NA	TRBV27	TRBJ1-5	ASSLSGSQPQH
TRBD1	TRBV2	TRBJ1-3	ASGDRTGGRNTIY
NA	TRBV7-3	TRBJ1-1	ASSLGVGSLNEAF
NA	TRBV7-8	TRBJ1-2	ASSSNRAASVYGYT
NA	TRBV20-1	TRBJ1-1	SASRQNTEAF
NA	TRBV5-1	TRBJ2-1	ASNLGSEQF
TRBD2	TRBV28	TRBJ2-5	ASTPSRLAGMKRETQY
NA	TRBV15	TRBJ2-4	ATSRDPTRGGTRKNIQY
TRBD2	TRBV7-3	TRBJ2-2	ASSPTSGRGSGELF
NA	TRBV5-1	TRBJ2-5	ASSQGPLEGTQY
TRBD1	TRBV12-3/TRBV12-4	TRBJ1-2	ASSRQGFSGYT
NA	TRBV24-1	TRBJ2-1	ATSDFGDEQF
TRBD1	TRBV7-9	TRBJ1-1	ASSPKGTDRGIEAF
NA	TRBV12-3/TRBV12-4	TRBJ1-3	ASSLHGNTIY
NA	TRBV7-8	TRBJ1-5	ASSYSGGYSNQPQH
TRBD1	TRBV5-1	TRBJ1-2	ASRIGTETHYGYT
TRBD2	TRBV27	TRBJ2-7	ASRVGLAGKQY
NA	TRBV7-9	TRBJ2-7	ASSPSGGEQY
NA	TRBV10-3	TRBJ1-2	AISVMRGDYGYT
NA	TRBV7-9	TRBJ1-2	ASSLGTDPYGYT
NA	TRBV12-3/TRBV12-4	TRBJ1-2	ASSSLSGYT
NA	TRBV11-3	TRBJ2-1	ASSVTGSIGEQF
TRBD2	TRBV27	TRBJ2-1	ASSLSGAGVRFVGSYNEQF
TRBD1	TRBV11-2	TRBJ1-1	ASSEGTGSAPEAF
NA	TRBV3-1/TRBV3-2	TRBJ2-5	ASSQDKIGETQY
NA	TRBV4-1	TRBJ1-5	ASSQEDLLHQPQH
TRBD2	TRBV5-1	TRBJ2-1	ASSLAGGRAWNEQF
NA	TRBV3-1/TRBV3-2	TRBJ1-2	ASSQALRRIGGYT
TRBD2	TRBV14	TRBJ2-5	ASSQDRAAGGETQY
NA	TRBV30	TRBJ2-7	AWRSFGPSYEQY
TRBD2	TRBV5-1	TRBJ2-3	ASSFWGRLAGSDTQY
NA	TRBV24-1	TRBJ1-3	ATTPSSAGNTIY
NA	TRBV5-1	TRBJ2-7	ASSPIGGLEYEQY
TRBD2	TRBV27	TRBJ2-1	ASRLLAGGLNEQF
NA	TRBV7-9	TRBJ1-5	ASSLSGHSNQPQH
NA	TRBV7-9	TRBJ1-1	ASSPGVGGNTEAF
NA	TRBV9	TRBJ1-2	ASSGTATYGYT
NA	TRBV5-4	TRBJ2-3	ASSYPVRAGGDTQY
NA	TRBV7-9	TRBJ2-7	ASLGQNKHEQY
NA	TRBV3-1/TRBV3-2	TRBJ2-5	ASSLFLQTGTLSVTQY
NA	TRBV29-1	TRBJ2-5	SVELGTLNGETQY
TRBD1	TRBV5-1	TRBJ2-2	ASNLDRVKTGELF
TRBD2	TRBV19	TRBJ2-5	ASSIWTSGYQETQY
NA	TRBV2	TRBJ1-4	ASRRQKTNEKLF
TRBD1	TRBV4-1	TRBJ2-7	ASSQAAGQGAYEQY
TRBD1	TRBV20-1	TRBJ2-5	SASSLDRAQETQY
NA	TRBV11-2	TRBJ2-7	ASSPLSYEQY
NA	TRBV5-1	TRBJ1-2	ASGDRGYGYT